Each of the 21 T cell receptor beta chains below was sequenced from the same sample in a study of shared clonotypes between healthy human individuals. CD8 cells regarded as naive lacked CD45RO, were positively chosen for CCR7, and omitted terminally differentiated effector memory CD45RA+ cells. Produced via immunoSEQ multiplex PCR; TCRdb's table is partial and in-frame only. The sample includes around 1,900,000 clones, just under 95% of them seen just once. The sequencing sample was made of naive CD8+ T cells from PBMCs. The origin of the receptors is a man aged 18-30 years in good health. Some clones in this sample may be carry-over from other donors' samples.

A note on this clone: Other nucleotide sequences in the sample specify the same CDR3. CDR3 protein: CASSLSSYEQYF. The CDR3 DNA is TGTGCCAGCAGCTTAAGCAGCTACGAGCAGTACTTC. The chain recombines TRBV7-9 with TRBJ2-7, with D hard to call. This CDR3 is 12 amino acids long. Trimming left V 2 bases short and J 3 bases short, with 5 bases between. Germline CDR1 and CDR2: SEHNR and FQNEAQ (reference sequence).

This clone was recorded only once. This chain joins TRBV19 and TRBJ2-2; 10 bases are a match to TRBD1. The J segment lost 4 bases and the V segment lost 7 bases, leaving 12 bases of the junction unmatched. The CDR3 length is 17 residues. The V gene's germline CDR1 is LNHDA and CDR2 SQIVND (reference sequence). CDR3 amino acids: CASTLRGTGESTGELFF. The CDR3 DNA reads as TGTGCCAGTACCCTAAGGGGGACAGGGGAATCCACCGGGGAGCTGTTTTTT.

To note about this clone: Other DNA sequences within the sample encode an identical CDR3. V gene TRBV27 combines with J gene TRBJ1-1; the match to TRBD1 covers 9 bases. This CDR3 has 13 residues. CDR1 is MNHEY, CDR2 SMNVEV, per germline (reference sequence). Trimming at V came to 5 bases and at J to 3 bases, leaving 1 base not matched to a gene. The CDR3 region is CASSDRGDTEAFF. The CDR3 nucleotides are TGTGCCAGCAGTGACAGGGGGGACACTGAAGCTTTCTTT.

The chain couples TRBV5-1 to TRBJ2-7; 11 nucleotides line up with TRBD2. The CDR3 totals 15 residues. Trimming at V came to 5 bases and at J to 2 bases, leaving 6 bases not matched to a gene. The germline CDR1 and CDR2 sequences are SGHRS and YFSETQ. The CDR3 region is CASRQGLAETYEQYF. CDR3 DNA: TGCGCCAGCAGACAGGGACTAGCGGAGACCTACGAGCAGTACTTC.

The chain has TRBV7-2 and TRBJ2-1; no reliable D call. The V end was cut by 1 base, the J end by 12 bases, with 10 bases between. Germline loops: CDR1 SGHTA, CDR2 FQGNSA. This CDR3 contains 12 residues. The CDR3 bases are TGTGCCAGCAGCTTAGTTGGTATTTGGCAGTTCTTC. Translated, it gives CASSLVGIWQFF.

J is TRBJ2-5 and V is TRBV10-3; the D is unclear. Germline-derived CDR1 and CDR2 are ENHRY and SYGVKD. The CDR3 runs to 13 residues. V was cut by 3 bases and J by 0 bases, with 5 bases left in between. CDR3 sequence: CAISDDYQETQYF. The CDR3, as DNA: TGTGCCATCAGTGATGACTACCAAGAGACCCAGTACTTC.

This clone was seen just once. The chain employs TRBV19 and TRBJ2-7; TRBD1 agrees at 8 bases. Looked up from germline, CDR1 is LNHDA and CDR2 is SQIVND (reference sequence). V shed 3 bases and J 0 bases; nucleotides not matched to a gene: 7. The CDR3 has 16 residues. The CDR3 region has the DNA TGTGCCAGTAGTATCAGACAGGGGACGTCCTCCTACGAGCAGTACTTC. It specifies CASSIRQGTSSYEQYF.

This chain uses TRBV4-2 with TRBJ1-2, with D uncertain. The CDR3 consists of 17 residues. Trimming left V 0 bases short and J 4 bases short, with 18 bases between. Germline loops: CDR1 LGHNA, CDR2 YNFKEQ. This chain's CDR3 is CASSQEVLGSVPYGYTF. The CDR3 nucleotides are TGTGCCAGCAGCCAAGAGGTCTTAGGCAGCGTCCCCTATGGCTACACCTTC.

CDR3 in DNA: TGTGCCAGCAGTGAACGGCAGTACACACCCTACGAGCAGTACTTC. Its translation is CASSERQYTPYEQYF. V and J are TRBV6-1 and TRBJ2-7; D unclear. Trimming removed 2 bases at V and 2 bases at J, with 13 bases between. Germline V lookup: CDR1 MNHNS, CDR2 SASEGT. The CDR3 sequence is 15 residues long.

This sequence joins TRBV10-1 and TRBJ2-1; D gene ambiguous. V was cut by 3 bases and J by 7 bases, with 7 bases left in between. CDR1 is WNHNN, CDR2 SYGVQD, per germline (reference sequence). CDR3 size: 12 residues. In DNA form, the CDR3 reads TGCGCCAGCAGTGATTCCTCGAATGAGCAGTTCTTC. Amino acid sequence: CASSDSSNEQFF.

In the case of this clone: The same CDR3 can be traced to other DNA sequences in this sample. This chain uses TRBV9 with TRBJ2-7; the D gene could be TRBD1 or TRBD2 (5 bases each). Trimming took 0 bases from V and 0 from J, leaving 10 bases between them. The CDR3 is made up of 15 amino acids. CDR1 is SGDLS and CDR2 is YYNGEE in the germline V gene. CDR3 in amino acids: CASSVGGGRSYEQYF. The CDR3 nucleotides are TGTGCCAGCAGCGTAGGGGGCGGGCGCTCCTACGAGCAGTACTTC.

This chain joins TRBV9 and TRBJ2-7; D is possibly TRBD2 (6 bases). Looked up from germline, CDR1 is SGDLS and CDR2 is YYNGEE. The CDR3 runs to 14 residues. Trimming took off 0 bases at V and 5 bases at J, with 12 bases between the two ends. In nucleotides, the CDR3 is TGTGCCAGCAGCGTAGTGGCGGAGGGTCACGAGCAGTACTTC. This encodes CASSVVAEGHEQYF.

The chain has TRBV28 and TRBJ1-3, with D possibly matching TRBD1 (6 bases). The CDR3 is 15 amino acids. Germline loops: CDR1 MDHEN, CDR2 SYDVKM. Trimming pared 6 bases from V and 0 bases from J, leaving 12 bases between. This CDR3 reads CASRGAILSGNTIYF. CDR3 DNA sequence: TGTGCCAGCAGGGGGGCTATTCTCTCTGGAAACACCATATATTTT.

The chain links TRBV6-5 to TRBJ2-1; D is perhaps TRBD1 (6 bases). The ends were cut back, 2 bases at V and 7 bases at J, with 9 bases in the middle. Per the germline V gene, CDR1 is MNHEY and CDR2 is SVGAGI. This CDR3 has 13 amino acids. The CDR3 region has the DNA TGTGCCAGCAGTTACCCAGGGGTAAATGAGCAGTTCTTC. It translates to CASSYPGVNEQFF.

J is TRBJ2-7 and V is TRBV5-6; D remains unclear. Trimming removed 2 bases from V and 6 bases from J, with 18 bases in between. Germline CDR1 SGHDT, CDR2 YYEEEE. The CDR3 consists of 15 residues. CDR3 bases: TGTGCCAGCAGCTTAAACCCCGGAGAAGGCTCCGAGCAGTACTTC. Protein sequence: CASSLNPGEGSEQYF. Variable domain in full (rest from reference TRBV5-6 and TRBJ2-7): DAGVTQSPTHLIKTRGQQVTLRCSPKSGHDTVSWYQQALGQGPQFIFQYYEEEERQRGNFPDRFSGHQFPNYSSELNVNALLLGDSALYLCASSLNPGEGSEQYFGPGTRLTVT.

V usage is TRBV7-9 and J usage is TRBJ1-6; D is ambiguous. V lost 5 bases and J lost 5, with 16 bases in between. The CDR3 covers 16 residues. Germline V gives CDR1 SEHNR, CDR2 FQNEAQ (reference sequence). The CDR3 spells CASSGRTGENNSPLHF. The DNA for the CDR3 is TGTGCCAGCAGCGGCCGGACGGGAGAAAATAATTCACCCCTCCACTTT. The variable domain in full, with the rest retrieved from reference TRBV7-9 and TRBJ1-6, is DTGVSQNPRHKITKRGQNVTFRCDPISEHNRLYWYRQTLGQGPEFLTYFQNEAQLEKSRLLSDRFSAERPKGSFSTLEIQRTEQGDSAMYLCASSGRTGENNSPLHFGNGTRLTVT.

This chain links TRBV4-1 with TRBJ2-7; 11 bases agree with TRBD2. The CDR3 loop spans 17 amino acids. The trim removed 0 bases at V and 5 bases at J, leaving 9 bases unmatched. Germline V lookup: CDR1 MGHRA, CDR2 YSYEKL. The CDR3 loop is CASSQDRTGLAVHEQYF. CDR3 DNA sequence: TGCGCCAGCAGCCAAGATCGTACGGGACTAGCGGTACACGAGCAGTACTTC.

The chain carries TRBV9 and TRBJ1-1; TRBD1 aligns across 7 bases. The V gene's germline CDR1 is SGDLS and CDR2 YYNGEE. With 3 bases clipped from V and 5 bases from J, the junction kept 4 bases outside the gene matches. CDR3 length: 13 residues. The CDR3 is CASSATGRTEAFF. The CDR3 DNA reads TGTGCCAGCAGCGCGACAGGGCGTACTGAAGCTTTCTTT.

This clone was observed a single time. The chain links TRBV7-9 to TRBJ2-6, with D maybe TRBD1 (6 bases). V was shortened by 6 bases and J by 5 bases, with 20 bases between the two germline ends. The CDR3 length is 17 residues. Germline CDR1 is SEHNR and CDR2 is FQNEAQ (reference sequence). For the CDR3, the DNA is TGTGCCAGCAGGAGCCGGACAGATACCCTCTGGGCCAACGTCCTGACTTTC. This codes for CASRSRTDTLWANVLTF.

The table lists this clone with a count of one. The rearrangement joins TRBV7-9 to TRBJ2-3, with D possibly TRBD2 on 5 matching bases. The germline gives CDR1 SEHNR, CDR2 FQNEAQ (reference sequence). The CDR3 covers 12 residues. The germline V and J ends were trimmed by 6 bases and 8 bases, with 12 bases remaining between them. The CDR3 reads CASREEKGTQYF. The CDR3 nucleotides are TGTGCCAGCAGGGAGGAAAAGGGTACGCAGTATTTT. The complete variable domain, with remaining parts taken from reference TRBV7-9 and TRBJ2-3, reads DTGVSQNPRHKITKRGQNVTFRCDPISEHNRLYWYRQTLGQGPEFLTYFQNEAQLEKSRLLSDRFSAERPKGSFSTLEIQRTEQGDSAMYLCASREEKGTQYFGPGTRLTVL.

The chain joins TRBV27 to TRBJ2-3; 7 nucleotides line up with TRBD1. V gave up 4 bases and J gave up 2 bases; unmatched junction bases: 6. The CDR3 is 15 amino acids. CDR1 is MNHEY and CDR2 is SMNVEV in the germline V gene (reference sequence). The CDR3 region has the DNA TGTGCCAGCAGTTCATACAGGGGTACCACAGATACGCAGTATTTT. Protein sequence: CASSSYRGTTDTQYF.